This TCR beta chain appears in the sequencing data of a study of T cell responses to AZD1222 COVID-19 vaccine. This clone turned up a few times. This CDR3 comprises 15 residues. Germline loops: CDR1 SGHRS, CDR2 YFSETQ. The V gene lost 3 bases and the J gene lost 0 bases, with 10 bases spanning the gap. Sequencing was performed with immunoSEQ multiplex PCR; in TCRdb, only in-frame clones are kept and a portion is missing. This sample carries roughly 180,000 clones, approximately 94% of them seen once, and the ten largest clones take approximately 1.5%. This chain connects TRBV5-1 to TRBJ1-3; D is undetermined. The sequence was collected from an adult who received the AZD1222 COVID-19 vaccine. Sequencing was performed on peripheral blood, taken 28 days after the second AZD1222 dose. In nucleotides, the CDR3 is TGCGCCAGCAGCTCAGGCAGCGTCTCTGGAAACACCATATATTTT. Its protein is CASSSGSVSGNTIYF.